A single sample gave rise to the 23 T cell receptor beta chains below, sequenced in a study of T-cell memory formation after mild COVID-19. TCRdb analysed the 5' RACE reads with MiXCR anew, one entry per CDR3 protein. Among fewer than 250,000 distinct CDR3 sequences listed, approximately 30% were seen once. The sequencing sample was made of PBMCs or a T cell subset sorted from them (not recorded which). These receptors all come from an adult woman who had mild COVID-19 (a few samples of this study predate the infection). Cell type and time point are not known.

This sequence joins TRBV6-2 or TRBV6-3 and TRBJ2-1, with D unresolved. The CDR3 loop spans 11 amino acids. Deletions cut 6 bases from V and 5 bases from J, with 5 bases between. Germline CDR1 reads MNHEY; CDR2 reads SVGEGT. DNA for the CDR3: TGTGCCAGCAGGGCACACAATGAGCAGTTCTTC. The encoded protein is CASRAHNEQFF.

CDR3: CASSSRGRTQYF. The CDR3 bases are TGTGCCAGCAGCTCCAGGGGGCGGACGCAGTATTTT. The V gene is TRBV7-8, the J gene TRBJ2-3, with 8 bases matching TRBD1. Germline V lookup: CDR1 SGHVS, CDR2 FQNEAQ. J was trimmed by 9 bases and V by 4 bases; bases with no gene match: 3. The CDR3 runs 12 residues.

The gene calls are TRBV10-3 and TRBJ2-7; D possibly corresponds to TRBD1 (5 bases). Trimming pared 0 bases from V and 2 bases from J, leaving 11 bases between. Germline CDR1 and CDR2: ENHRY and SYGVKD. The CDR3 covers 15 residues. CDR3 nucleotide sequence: TGTGCCATCAGTGAGTCTGGACAACCCCCCTACGAGCAGTACTTC. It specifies CAISESGQPPYEQYF.

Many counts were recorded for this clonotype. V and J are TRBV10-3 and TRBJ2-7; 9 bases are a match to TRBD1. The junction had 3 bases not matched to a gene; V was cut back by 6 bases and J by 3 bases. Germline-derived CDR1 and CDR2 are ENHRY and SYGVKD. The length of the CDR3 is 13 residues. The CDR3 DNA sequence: TGTGCCATCAGCCCGGGACAGGGCTACGAGCAGTACTTC. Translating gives CAISPGQGYEQYF.

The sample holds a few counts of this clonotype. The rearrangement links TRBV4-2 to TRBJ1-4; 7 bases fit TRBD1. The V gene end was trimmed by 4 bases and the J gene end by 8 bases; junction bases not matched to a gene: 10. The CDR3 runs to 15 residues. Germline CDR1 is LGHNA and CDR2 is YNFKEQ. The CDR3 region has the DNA TGTGCCAGCAGCCCACAGACAGGGAACGAAGAAAAACTGTTTTTT. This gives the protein CASSPQTGNEEKLFF.

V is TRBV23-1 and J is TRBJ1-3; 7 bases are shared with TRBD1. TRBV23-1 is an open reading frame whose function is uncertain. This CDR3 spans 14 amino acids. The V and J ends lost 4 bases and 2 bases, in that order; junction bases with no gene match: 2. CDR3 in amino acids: CASSRQGAGNTIYF. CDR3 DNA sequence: TGCGCCAGCAGTCGGCAGGGGGCTGGAAACACCATATATTTT.

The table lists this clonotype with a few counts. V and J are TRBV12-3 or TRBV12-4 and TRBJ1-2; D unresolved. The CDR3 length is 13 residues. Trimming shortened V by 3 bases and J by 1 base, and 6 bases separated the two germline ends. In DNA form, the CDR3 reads TGTGCCAGCAGTTTGTCGAATAACTATGGCTACACCTTC. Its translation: CASSLSNNYGYTF.

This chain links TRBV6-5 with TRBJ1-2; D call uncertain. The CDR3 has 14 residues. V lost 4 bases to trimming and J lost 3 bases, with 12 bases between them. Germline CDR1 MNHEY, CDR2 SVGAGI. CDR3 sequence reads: CASSLSLNHYGYTF. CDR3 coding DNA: TGTGCCAGCAGTTTGAGTTTAAACCACTATGGCTACACCTTC.

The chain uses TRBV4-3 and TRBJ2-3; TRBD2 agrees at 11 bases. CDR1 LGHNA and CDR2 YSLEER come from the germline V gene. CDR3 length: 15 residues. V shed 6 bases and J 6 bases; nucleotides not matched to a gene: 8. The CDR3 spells CASSRDGTSGDTQYF. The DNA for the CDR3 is TGCGCCAGCAGTCGAGACGGGACTAGCGGCGATACGCAGTATTTT.

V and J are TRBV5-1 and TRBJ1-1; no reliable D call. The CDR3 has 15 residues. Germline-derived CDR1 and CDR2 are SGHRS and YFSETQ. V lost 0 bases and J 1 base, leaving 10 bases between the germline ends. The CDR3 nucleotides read TGCGCCAGCAGCTTGGAGGCAGCGGGGAACACTGAAGCTTTCTTT. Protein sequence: CASSLEAAGNTEAFF.

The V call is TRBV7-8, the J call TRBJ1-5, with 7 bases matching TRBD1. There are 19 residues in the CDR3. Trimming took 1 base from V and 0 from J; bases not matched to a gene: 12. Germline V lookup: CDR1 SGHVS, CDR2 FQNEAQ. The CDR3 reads CASSLVGPGQHYSNQPQHF. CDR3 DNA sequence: TGTGCCAGCAGCTTAGTAGGGCCGGGACAGCATTATAGCAATCAGCCCCAGCATTTT. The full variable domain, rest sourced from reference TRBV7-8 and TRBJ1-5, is GAGVSQSPRYKVAKRGQDVALRCDPISGHVSLFWYQQALGQGPEFLTYFQNEAQLDKSGLPSDRFFAERPEGSVSTLKIQRTQQEDSAVYLCASSLVGPGQHYSNQPQHFGDGTRLSIL.

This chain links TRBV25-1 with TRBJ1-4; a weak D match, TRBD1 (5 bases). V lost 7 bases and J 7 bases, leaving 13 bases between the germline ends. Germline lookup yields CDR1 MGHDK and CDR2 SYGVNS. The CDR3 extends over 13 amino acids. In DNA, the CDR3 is TGTGCCAGCACGGGGGGACGGGGTGAAAAACTGTTTTTT. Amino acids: CASTGGRGEKLFF.

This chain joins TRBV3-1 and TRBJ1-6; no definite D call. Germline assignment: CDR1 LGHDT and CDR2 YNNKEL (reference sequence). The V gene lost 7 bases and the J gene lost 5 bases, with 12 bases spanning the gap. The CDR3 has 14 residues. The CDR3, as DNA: TGTGCCAGCACTGTCGGGTCGGATAATTCACCCCTCCACTTT. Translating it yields CASTVGSDNSPLHF. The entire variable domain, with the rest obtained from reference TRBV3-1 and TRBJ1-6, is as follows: DTAVSQTPKYLVTQMGNDKSIKCEQNLGHDTMYWYKQDSKKFLKIMFSYNNKELIINETVPNRFSPKSPDKAHLNLHINSLELGDSAVYFCASTVGSDNSPLHFGNGTRLTVT.

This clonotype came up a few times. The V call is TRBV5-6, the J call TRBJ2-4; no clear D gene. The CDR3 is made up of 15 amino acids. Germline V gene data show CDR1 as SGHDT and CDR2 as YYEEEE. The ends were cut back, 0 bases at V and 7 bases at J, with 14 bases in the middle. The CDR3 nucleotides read TGTGCCAGCAGCTTGGAACTCAGCAGCCCCAACATTCAGTACTTC. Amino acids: CASSLELSSPNIQYF.

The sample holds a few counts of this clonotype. The CDR3 nucleotides are TGTGCCACCAGTGATCCCAGGACGACCTATGGCTACACCTTC. Protein: CATSDPRTTYGYTF. The V call is TRBV24-1, the J call TRBJ1-2, with D hard to call. Looked up from germline, CDR1 is KGHDR and CDR2 is SFDVKD. There are 14 residues in the CDR3. Trimming removed 3 bases at V and 4 bases at J, with 11 bases between.

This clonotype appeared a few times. In DNA form, the CDR3 reads TGTGCCAGCAGCTTAGGGTACGGGAGCTCCTACGAGCAGTACTTC. Its protein product is CASSLGYGSSYEQYF. V and J are TRBV11-2 and TRBJ2-7; D might be TRBD2 (6 bases). Germline CDR1 reads SGHAT; CDR2 reads FQNNGV. Trimming removed 1 base at V and 0 bases at J, with 10 bases between. The length of the CDR3 is 15 residues.

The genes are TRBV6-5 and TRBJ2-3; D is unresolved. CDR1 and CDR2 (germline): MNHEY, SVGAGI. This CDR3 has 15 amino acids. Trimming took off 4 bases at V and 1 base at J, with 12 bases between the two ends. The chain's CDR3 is CASSSLGVGTDTQYF. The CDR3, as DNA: TGTGCCAGCAGTTCCCTTGGGGTCGGCACAGATACGCAGTATTTT.

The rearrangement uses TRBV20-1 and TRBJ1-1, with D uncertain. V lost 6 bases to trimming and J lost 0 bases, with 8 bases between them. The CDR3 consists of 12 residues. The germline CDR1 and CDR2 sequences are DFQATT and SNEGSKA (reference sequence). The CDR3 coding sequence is TGCAGTGCCGCGCTAGTGAACACTGAAGCTTTCTTT. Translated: CSAALVNTEAFF.

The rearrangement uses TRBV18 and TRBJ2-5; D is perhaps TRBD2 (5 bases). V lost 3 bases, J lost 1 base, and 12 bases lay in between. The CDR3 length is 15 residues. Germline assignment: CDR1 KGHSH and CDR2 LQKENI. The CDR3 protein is CASSPRTGIQETQYF. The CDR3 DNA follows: TGTGCCAGCTCACCGCGAACGGGGATCCAAGAGACCCAGTACTTC.

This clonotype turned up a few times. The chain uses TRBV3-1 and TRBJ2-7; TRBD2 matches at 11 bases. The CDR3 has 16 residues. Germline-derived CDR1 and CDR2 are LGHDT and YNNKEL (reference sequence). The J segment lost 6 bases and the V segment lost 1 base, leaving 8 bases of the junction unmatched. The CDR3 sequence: CASSQGSGLAGGEQYF. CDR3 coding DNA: TGTGCCAGCAGCCAAGGGTCCGGACTAGCGGGTGGCGAGCAGTACTTC.

This chain's CDR3 is CASSPDGVGAITDTQYF. The CDR3 coding sequence is TGTGCCAGCAGCCCAGACGGGGTCGGGGCGATCACAGATACGCAGTATTTT. The J gene is TRBJ2-3, the V gene TRBV11-2; D tentatively reads TRBD1 or TRBD2 (5 bases each). Trimming removed 5 bases from V and 2 bases from J, with 20 bases in between. The germline V gene has CDR1 SGHAT and CDR2 FQNNGV. This CDR3 has 17 amino acids.

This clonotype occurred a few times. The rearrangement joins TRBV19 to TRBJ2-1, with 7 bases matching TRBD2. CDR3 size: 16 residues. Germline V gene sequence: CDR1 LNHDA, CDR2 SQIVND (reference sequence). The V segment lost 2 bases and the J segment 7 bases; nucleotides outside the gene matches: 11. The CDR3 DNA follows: TGTGCCAGTAGTATAAGGTGGGCCGGGGGGTCTAATGAGCAGTTCTTC. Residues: CASSIRWAGGSNEQFF.

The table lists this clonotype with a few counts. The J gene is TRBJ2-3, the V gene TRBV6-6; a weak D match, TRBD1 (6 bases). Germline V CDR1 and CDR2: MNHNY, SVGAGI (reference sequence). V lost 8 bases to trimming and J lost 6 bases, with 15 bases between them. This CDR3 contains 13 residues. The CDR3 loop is CASFGWGRDTQYF. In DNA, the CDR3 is TGTGCCAGCTTTGGGTGGGGGCGTGATACGCAGTATTTT.